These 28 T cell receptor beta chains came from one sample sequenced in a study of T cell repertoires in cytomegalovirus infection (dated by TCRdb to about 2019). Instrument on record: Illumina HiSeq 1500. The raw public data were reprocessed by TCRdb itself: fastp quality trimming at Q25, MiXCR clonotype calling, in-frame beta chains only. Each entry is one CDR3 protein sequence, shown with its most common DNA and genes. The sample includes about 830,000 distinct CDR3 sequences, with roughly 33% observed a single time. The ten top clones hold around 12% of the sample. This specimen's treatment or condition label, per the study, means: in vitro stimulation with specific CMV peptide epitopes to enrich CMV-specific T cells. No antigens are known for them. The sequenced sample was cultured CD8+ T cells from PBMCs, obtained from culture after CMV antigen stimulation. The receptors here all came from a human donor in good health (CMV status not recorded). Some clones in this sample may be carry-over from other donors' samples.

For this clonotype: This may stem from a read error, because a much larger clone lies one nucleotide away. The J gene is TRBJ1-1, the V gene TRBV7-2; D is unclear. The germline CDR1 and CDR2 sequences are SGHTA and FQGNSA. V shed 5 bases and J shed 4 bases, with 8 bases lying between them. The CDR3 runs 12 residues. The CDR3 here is CASSLHATEAFF. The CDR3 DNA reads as TGTGCCAGCAGCCTACATGCCACTGAAGCTTTCTTT. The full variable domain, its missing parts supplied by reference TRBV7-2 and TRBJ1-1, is GAGVSQSPSNKVTEKGKDVELRCDPISGHTALYWYRQSLGQGLEFLIYFQGNSAPDKSGLPSDRFSAERTGGSVSTLTIQRTQQEDSAVYLCASSLHATEAFFGQGTRLTVV.

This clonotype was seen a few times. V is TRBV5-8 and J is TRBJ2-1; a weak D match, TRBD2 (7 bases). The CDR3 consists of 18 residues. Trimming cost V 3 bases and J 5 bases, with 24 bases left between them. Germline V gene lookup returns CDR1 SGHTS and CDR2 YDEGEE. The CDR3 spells CASSSVGEGVGRDNEQFF. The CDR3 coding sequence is TGTGCCAGCAGCTCCGTTGGGGAGGGGGTCGGCCGGGACAATGAGCAGTTCTTC.

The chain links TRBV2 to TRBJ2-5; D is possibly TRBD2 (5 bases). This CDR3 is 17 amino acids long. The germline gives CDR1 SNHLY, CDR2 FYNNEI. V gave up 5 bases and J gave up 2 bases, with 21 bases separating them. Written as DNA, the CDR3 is TGTGCCAGCAGTCCAACCCCCCCTAGGGAGATACAAGAGACCCAGTACTTC. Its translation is CASSPTPPREIQETQYF.

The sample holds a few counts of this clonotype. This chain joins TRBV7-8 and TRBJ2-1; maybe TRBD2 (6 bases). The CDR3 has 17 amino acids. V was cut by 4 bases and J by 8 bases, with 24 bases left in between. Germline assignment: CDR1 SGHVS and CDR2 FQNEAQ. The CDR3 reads CASSSPGVRRGGDEQFF. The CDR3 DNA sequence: TGTGCCAGCAGCTCCCCGGGGGTGCGGCGGGGTGGCGATGAGCAGTTCTTC. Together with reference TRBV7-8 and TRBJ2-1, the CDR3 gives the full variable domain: GAGVSQSPRYKVAKRGQDVALRCDPISGHVSLFWYQQALGQGPEFLTYFQNEAQLDKSGLPSDRFFAERPEGSVSTLKIQRTQQEDSAVYLCASSSPGVRRGGDEQFFGPGTRLTVL.

CDR3 nucleotide sequence: TGCAGTGCTAGGGGTAGGGACAGGTTATATGAGCAGTTCTTC. Protein product: CSARGRDRLYEQFF. The rearrangement joins TRBV20-1 to TRBJ2-1, with 8 bases that match TRBD1. This CDR3 has 14 amino acids. Germline V gives CDR1 DFQATT, CDR2 SNEGSKA (reference sequence). V dropped 3 bases and J dropped 8; count of bases not matched to a gene: 9.

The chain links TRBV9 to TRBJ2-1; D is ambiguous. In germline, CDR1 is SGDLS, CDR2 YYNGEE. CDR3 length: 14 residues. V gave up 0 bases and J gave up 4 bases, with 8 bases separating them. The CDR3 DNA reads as TGTGCCAGCAGCGTAGTGTCAGCTTACAATGAGCAGTTCTTC. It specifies CASSVVSAYNEQFF.

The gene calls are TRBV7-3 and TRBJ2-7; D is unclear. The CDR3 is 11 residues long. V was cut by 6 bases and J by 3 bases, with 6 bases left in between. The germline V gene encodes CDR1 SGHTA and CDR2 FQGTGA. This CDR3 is CASRRVYEQYF. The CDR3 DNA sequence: TGTGCCAGCAGAAGGGTCTACGAGCAGTACTTC.

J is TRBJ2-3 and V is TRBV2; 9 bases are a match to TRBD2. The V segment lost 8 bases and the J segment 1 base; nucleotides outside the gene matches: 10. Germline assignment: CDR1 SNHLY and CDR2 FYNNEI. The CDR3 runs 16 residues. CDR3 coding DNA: TGTGCCAGCGCTTTTGGGCGGGGGGGCCGCACAGATACGCAGTATTTT. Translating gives CASAFGRGGRTDTQYF. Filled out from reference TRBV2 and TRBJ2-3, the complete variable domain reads EPEVTQTPSHQVTQMGQEVILRCVPISNHLYFYWYRQILGQKVEFLVSFYNNEISEKSEIFDDQFSVERPDGSNFTLKIRSTKLEDSAMYFCASAFGRGGRTDTQYFGPGTRLTVL.

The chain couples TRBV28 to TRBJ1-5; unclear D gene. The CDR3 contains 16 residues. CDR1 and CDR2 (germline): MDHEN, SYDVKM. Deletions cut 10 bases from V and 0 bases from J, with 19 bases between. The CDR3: CANSPRATYSNQPQHF. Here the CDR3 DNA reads TGTGCCAACAGCCCGAGGGCGACCTATAGCAATCAGCCCCAGCATTTT.

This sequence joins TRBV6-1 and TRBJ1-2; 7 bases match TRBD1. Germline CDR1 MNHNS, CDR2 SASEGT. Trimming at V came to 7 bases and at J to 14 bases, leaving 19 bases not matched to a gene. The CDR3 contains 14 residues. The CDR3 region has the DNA TGTGCCAGCATTATGACAGGGAGGGACTATGGCAGGACCTTC. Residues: CASIMTGRDYGRTF.

The CDR3 region is CAISESGDSNQPQHF. The CDR3 DNA follows: TGTGCCATCAGTGAGTCGGGGGATAGCAATCAGCCCCAGCATTTT. The chain employs TRBV10-3 and TRBJ1-5; maybe TRBD1 (5 bases). V was trimmed by 0 bases and J by 0 bases, leaving 6 bases between them. Germline loops: CDR1 ENHRY, CDR2 SYGVKD. The CDR3 contains 15 residues.

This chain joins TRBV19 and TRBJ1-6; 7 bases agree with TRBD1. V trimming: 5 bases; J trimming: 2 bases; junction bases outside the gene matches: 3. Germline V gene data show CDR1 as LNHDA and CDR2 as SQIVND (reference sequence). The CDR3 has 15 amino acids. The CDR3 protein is CASSVGQAYNSPLHF. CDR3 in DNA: TGTGCCAGTAGTGTCGGACAGGCCTATAATTCACCCCTCCACTTT.

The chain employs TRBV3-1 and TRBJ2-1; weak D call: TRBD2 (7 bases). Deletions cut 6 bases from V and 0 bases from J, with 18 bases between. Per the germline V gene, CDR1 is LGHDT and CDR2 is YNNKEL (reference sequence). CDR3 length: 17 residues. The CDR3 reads CASRGWGGAYSYNEQFF. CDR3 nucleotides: TGTGCCAGCAGGGGTTGGGGGGGGGCCTACTCCTACAATGAGCAGTTCTTC.

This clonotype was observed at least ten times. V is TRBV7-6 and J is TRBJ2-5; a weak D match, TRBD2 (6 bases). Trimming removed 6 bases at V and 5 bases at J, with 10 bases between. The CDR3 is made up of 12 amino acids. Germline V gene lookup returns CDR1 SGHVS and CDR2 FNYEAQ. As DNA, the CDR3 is TGTGCCAGCAGAGGAGGGTCGGAGACCCAGTACTTC. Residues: CASRGGSETQYF.

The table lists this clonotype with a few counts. CDR3: CASSLAGTGNYEQYF. The DNA for the CDR3 is TGTGCCAGCAGCTTAGCGGGGACAGGGAACTACGAGCAGTACTTC. The rearrangement joins TRBV7-9 to TRBJ2-7; 9 nucleotides match TRBD1. The CDR3 covers 15 residues. J gave up 3 bases and V 0 bases, and 3 bases lay outside the gene matches. CDR1 is SEHNR and CDR2 is FQNEAQ in the germline V gene (reference sequence). Using reference TRBV7-9 and TRBJ2-7 for the parts outside the CDR3, the full variable domain is DTGVSQNPRHKITKRGQNVTFRCDPISEHNRLYWYRQTLGQGPEFLTYFQNEAQLEKSRLLSDRFSAERPKGSFSTLEIQRTEQGDSAMYLCASSLAGTGNYEQYFGPGTRLTVT.

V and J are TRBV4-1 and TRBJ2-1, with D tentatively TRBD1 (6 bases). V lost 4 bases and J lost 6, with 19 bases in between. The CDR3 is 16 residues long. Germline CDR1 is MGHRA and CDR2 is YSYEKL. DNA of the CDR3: TGCGCCAGCAGCCTCGGCGAGACAGGTATTCGCAATGAGCAGTTCTTC. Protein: CASSLGETGIRNEQFF.

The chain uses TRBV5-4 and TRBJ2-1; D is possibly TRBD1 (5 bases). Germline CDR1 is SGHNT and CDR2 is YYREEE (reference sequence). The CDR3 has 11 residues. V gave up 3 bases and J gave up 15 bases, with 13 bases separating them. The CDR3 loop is CASSSDSVMFF. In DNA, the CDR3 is TGTGCCAGCAGCTCCGACAGTGTAATGTTCTTC.

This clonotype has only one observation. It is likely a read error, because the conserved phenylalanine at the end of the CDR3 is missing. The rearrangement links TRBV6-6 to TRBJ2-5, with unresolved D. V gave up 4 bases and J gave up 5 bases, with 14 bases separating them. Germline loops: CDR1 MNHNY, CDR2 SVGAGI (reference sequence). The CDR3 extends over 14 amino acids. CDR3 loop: CASSLFSGGETQYL. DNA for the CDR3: TGTGCCAGCAGTTTATTCTCCGGTGGGGAGACCCAGTACCTC.

The CDR3 loop reads CSVEGGTYEQYV. The CDR3 DNA reads as TGCAGCGTTGAGGGGGGCACGTACGAGCAGTACGTC. V usage is TRBV29-1 and J usage is TRBJ2-7, with D perhaps matching TRBD1 or TRBD2 (6 bases each). The CDR3 extends over 12 amino acids. Trimming left V 3 bases short and J 4 bases short, with 10 bases between. CDR1 is SQVTM, CDR2 ANQGSEA, per germline.

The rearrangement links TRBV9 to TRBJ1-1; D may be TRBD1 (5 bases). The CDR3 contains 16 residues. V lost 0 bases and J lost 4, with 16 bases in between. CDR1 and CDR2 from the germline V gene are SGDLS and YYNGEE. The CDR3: CASSVVGPGAFTEAFF. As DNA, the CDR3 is TGTGCCAGCAGCGTAGTAGGCCCTGGGGCGTTCACTGAAGCTTTCTTT.

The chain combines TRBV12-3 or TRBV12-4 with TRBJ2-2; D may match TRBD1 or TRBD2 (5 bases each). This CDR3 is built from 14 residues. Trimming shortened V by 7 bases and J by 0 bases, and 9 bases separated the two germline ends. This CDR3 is CASITGPNTGELFF. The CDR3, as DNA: TGTGCCAGCATTACGGGGCCGAACACCGGGGAGCTGTTTTTT.

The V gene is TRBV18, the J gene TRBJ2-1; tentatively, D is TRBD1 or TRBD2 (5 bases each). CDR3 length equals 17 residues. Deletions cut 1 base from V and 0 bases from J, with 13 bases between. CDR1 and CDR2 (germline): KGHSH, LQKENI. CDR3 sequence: CASSPRGAQSSYNEQFF. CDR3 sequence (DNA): TGTGCCAGCTCACCACGAGGGGCTCAGAGCTCCTACAATGAGCAGTTCTTC.

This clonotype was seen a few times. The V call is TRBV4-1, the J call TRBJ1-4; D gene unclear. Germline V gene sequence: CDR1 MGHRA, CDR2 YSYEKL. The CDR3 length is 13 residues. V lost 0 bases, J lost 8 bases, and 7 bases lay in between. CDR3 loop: CASSQDVGEKLFF. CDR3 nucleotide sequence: TGCGCCAGCAGCCAAGATGTGGGGGAAAAACTGTTTTTT.

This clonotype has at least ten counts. The CDR3 region is CASSLSGTGYYEQYV. The CDR3, as DNA: TGTGCCAGCAGCTTAAGTGGGACAGGATACTACGAGCAGTACGTC. V is TRBV7-8 and J is TRBJ2-7; 8 bases are a match to TRBD1. V was pared by 2 bases and J by 3 bases, with 6 bases of the junction left unmatched. Germline V gene sequence: CDR1 SGHVS, CDR2 FQNEAQ. This CDR3 contains 15 residues.

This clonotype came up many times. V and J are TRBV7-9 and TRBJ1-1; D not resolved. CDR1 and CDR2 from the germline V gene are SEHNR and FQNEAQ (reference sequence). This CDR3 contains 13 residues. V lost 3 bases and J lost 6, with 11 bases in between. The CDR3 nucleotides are TGTGCCAGCAGCTTGGGATCCGGGTCTGAAGCTTTCTTT. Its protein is CASSLGSGSEAFF.

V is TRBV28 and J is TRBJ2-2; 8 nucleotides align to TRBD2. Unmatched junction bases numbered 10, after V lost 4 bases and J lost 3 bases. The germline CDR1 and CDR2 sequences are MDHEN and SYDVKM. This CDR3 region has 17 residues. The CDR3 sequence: CASSSASGGGHTGELFF. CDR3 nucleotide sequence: TGTGCCAGCAGTTCCGCCTCCGGCGGGGGGCACACCGGGGAGCTGTTTTTT.

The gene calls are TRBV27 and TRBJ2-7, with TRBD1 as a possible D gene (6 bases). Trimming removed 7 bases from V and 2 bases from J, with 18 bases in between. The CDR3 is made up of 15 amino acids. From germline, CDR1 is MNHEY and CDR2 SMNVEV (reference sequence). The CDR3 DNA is TGTGCCAGCAATACTACAGGGTTAGGGGCCTACGAGCAGTACTTC. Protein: CASNTTGLGAYEQYF.

The CDR3, as DNA: TGTGCCAGCAGCCCAGGGGAGGGGACGGTGTACGAGCAGTACGTC. Its protein product is CASSPGEGTVYEQYV. V gene TRBV9 combines with J gene TRBJ2-7, with TRBD2 as a possible D gene (7 bases). V was pared by 4 bases and J by 4 bases, with 18 bases between. Germline values: CDR1 SGDLS, CDR2 YYNGEE. The CDR3 length is 15 residues.